The sequence of this T cell receptor (beta chain) was determined in a study of T cell repertoires in cytomegalovirus infection. Turning to the study itself: Recently identified HLA-C-restricted CMV epitopes and well-studied HLA-B-restricted CMV epitopes were used by the study. Overall study results and limits: Across the ex vivo response, the dominant clonotypes were HLA-C-restricted CMV-specific TCR beta clonotypes. CMV carriers with the relevant HLA were identified by cumulative public TCR beta family frequency.

The V gene's germline CDR1 is SEHNR and CDR2 FQNEAQ (reference sequence). CDR3 length: 12 residues. V lost 5 bases and J 7 bases, leaving 9 bases between the germline ends. MiXCR, run by TCRdb on the reads, gives a single entry per CDR3 protein. The repertoire holds hundreds of thousands of distinct CDR3 sequences, with about 33% as singletons. As concerns this clonotype: Its cognate antigen is unknown.

The source of this sequence is a human donor in good health (CMV status not recorded). Some clones in this sample may be carry-over from other donors' samples. The sequencing here drew on cultured CD8+ T cells from PBMCs, taken from culture after CMV antigen stimulation. This rearrangement joins TRBV7-9 to TRBJ1-5; D uncertain. The DNA of the CDR3 is TGTGCCAGCAGCCGTTTTACCCAGCCCCAGCATTTT. It is translated as CASSRFTQPQHF.